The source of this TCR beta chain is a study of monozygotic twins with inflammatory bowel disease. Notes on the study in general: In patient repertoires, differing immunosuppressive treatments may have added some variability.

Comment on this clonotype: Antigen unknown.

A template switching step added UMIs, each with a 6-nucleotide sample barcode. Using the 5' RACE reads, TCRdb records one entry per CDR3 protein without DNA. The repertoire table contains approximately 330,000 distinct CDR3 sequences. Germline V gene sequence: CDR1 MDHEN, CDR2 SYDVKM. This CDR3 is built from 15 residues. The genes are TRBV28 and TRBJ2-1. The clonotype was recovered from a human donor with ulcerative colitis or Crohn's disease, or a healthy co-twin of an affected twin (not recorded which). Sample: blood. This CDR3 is CASRTVGSSYNEQFF.